The present TCR beta chain was sequenced within a study of blood T cells in healthy people across ages. A sample-barcoded 5' primer and a J-beta primer mix were used in a second PCR of about 7 to 12 cycles. From the 5' RACE reads, TCRdb called clonotypes with MiXCR, one entry per CDR3 protein. This sample has over 750,000 distinct CDR3 sequences, with roughly 25% found just once. Trimming took off 8 bases at V and 2 bases at J, with 18 bases between the two ends. CDR3 size: 15 residues. Germline CDR1 is MDHEN and CDR2 is SYDVKM. The same data also went into a second study, on T cells of mothers and their children.

The J gene is TRBJ1-2, the V gene TRBV28; the D gene is possibly TRBD1 (5 bases). Sequencing was done on a sample of blood. This TCR came from a boy between 10 and 17 years old in good health. CDR3 amino acids: CASSLLGGSNYGYTF. The CDR3 DNA is TGTGCCAGCTCCCTACTTGGGGGGTCAAACTATGGCTACACCTTC.